This record covers a single TCR beta chain. Antigen: not known. Only in-frame clones appear in the TCRdb table, and some are missing; sequencing was by immunoSEQ multiplex PCR. The table shows about 350,000 clones, with about 90% occurring only once. This entry is derived from a study of cytomegalovirus exposure and HLA in healthy donors. General study results and limits: The authors listed about 170 TCR beta chains as cytomegalovirus-associated.

CDR1 and CDR2 (germline): MGHRA, YSYEKL. V lost 1 base to trimming and J lost 10 bases, with 8 bases between them. CDR3 length equals 13 residues. The genes are TRBV4-1 and TRBJ1-6, with D tentatively TRBD1 (5 bases). The sequence was collected from a woman under 40 in good health and CMV-seropositive. Sequencing used PBMCs. The DNA for the CDR3 is TGCGCCAGCAGCCAAGCCAGGGTGTCACCCCTCCACTTT. It is translated as CASSQARVSPLHF.